This TCR beta chain was documented in a study of CD8+CD57+ T cells in acquired aplastic anemia. Background on the study: Roughly 11 million reads, on average, were obtained for CD4+ cells from healthy donors.

This CDR3 region has 12 residues. Deletions cut 0 bases from V and 6 bases from J, with 3 bases between. Worth noting for this clonotype: A clone one base away is much larger, so this may be a read error.

TCR beta VDJ and CDR3 profiles were obtained from a genomic DNA template. TCRdb reprocessed the reads with MiXCR, giving one entry per CDR3 protein. The data show some 190,000 distinct CDR3 sequences, around half seen once. The V gene is TRBV12-3 or TRBV12-4, the J gene TRBJ1-5; D unresolved. This TCR derives from a human donor in good health, serving as a control. The sequenced material came from sorted CD4+, CD8+, or CD8+CD57+ T cells (not recorded which) from PBMCs. The CDR3 DNA is TGTGCCAGCAGTTTAGCCAGTCAGCCCCAGCATTTT. It is translated as CASSLASQPQHF.